The 7 T cell receptor beta chains below were found in one sample sequenced in a study of T cell clones after liver transplantation. Profiled with immunoSEQ multiplex PCR; TCRdb holds only in-frame clones, not every one. There are more than 95,000 clones in the sample; about 80% occur only once, and about 3% lies in the top ten. The material was CD4+ T cells from blood, obtained around 49 months after liver transplant. Receptor source: a human patient who received a liver transplant. A subset of T cells may come from the graft donor.

This chain joins TRBV19 and TRBJ1-2; TRBD1 agrees at 7 bases. Per the germline V gene, CDR1 is LNHDA and CDR2 is SQIVND (reference sequence). The V segment lost 3 bases and the J segment 0 bases; nucleotides outside the gene matches: 1. The CDR3 covers 14 residues. CDR3 DNA: TGTGCCAGTAGTATCGGGACAGCTAACTATGGCTACACCTTC. It translates to CASSIGTANYGYTF.

The chain joins TRBV19 to TRBJ2-7; no reliable D call. Trimming stripped 1 base from V and 3 bases from J, with 7 bases between. Germline V gene data show CDR1 as LNHDA and CDR2 as SQIVND (reference sequence). The CDR3 extends over 13 amino acids. CDR3: CASSIGFNYEQYF. The CDR3 region has the DNA TGTGCCAGTAGTATAGGCTTCAACTACGAGCAGTACTTC.

The chain is built from TRBV19 and TRBJ2-7; D is undetermined. From germline, CDR1 is LNHDA and CDR2 SQIVND (reference sequence). The length of the CDR3 is 13 residues. Trimming pared 3 bases from V and 2 bases from J, leaving 8 bases between. The DNA for the CDR3 is TGTGCCAGTAGTATTGAGAGGACCTACGAGCAGTACTTC. Translated: CASSIERTYEQYF. Combining the CDR3 with reference TRBV19 and TRBJ2-7 gives the whole variable domain DGGITQSPKYLFRKEGQNVTLSCEQNLNHDAMYWYRQDPGQGLRLIYYSQIVNDFQKGDIAEGYSVSREKKESFPLTVTSAQKNPTAFYLCASSIERTYEQYFGPGTRLTVT.

The CDR3 DNA reads as TGTGCCAGCAGCTTAGCTTCGGGGCAGGCGGGCGATGGCTACACCTTC. Encoded protein: CASSLASGQAGDGYTF. J is TRBJ1-2 and V is TRBV11-2; D might be TRBD1 (5 bases). The CDR3 is 16 residues long. Germline V CDR1 and CDR2: SGHAT, FQNNGV. V lost 1 base and J lost 6, with 18 bases in between.

This clone appeared a few times. V is TRBV7-6 and J is TRBJ2-5; 8 nucleotides agree with TRBD2. Germline V gives CDR1 SGHVS, CDR2 FNYEAQ. The CDR3 extends over 15 amino acids. V shed 5 bases, J shed 4 bases, and the junction held 9 bases outside the gene matches. This CDR3 is CASSTWNSGVETQYF. The CDR3 DNA reads as TGTGCCAGCAGCACCTGGAATAGCGGGGTAGAGACCCAGTACTTC. The full variable domain, completed using reference TRBV7-6 and TRBJ2-5, is GAGVSQSPRYKVTKRGQDVALRCDPISGHVSLYWYRQALGQGPEFLTYFNYEAQQDKSGLPNDRFSAERPEGSISTLTIQRTEQRDSAMYRCASSTWNSGVETQYFGPGTRLLVL.

The rearrangement links TRBV6-6 to TRBJ2-2; D is possibly TRBD1 or TRBD2 (5 bases each). Germline values: CDR1 MNHNY, CDR2 SVGAGI (reference sequence). This CDR3 contains 15 residues. Trimming cost V 6 bases and J 3 bases, with 14 bases left between them. Here the CDR3 reads CASSPTRGYTGELFF. The CDR3 nucleotides are TGTGCCAGCAGCCCAACTAGGGGCTACACCGGGGAGCTGTTTTTT.

This clone occurred once. The rearrangement joins TRBV4-3 to TRBJ1-1, with D hard to call. CDR1 is LGHNA and CDR2 is YSLEER in the germline V gene. The CDR3 runs 15 residues. The V end was cut by 5 bases, the J end by 5 bases, with 18 bases between. CDR3 nucleotide sequence: TGCGCCAGCAGCTCGCGACCCCTCGGAGCAACTGAAGCTTTCTTT. Translation: CASSSRPLGATEAFF.